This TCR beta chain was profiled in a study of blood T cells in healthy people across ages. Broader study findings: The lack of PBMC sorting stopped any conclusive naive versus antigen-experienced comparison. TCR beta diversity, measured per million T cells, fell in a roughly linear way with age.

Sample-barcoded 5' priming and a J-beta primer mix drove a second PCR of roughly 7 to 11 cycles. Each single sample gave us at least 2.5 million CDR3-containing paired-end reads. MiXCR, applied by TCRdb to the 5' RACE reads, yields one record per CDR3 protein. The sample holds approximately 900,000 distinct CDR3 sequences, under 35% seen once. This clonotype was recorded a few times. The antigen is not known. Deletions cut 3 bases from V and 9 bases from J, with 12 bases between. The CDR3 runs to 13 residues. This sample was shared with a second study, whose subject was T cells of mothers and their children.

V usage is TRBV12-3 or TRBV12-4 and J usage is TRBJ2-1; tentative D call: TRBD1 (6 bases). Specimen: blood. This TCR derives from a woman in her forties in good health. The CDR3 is CASSFYRESEQFF. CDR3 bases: TGTGCCAGCAGTTTCTACAGGGAAAGTGAGCAGTTCTTC.